This T cell receptor (beta chain) was captured by sequencing in a study of blood T cells in healthy people across ages. Next came a second PCR, run for about 7 to 11 cycles, which used a sample-barcoded 5' primer along with a J-beta primer mix. TCRdb re-called the 5' RACE reads with MiXCR, one entry per CDR3 protein. The data contain more than 800,000 distinct CDR3 sequences, 25% to 30% of them seen just once; the ten biggest clones take up around a sixth. Germline loops: CDR1 SGHDT, CDR2 YYEEEE. V shed 5 bases, J shed 5 bases, and the junction held 4 bases outside the gene matches. This CDR3 comprises 12 residues. Samples each had at least 5 micrograms of total RNA extracted.

The clonotype originates from a woman at least 80 years old in good health. The sample was blood. The chain is built from TRBV5-6 and TRBJ2-7; 7 positions agree with TRBD1. This CDR3 reads CASSNRGHEQYF. Written as DNA, the CDR3 is TGTGCCAGCAGTAACAGGGGTCACGAGCAGTACTTC.